These T cell receptor beta chains were read from a single sample in a study of CD8+ T cells in alopecia areata. The assay was immunoSEQ multiplex PCR, and TCRdb's table has in-frame clones only and misses some. The top ten clones hold 0.85% to 1.3% of a sample with about 190,000 clones, roughly 60% of them seen once. This specimen consisted of CD4+ T cells sorted from blood, obtained at week 24, from a patient treated with tofacitinib. The receptors shown here come from a human donor with alopecia areata. The conserved cysteine and the conserved F or W are not part of the CDR3 here. Each record gives: clone size, J gene, V gene, CDR3 protein. Clone size appears in some rows only: once, few, many, or a class for an expanded clone.

- | TRBJ2-2 | TRBV6-5 | ASSYRVRPGGGELF
once | TRBJ2-1 | TRBV9 | ASSVVPDQYNEQF
once | TRBJ2-3 | TRBV5-1 | ASSSRDLSTDTQY
few | TRBJ2-2 | TRBV10-2 | VSSELAGGGELF
once | TRBJ1-1 | TRBV7-9 | ASSLGTGGGSRTEAF
- | TRBJ2-5 | TRBV6-6 | ASGGFETQY
- | TRBJ1-1 | TRBV29-1 | SVEALGVLNTEAF
- | TRBJ1-1 | TRBV7-3 | ASSTQSDTEAF
once | TRBJ2-7 | TRBV27 | ASSLTIPGQGTSEQY
- | TRBJ2-5 | TRBV27 | ASSQGLAGGLETQY
few | TRBJ2-7 | TRBV10-3 | AISDPPEQY
- | TRBJ2-1 | TRBV7-3 | ASSLDRENEQF
- | TRBJ1-4 | TRBV5-6 | ASGLGQGNEKLF
- | TRBJ2-7 | TRBV29-1 | SVGVGLDSYEQY
- | TRBJ1-4 | TRBV27 | ASSTGGAREKLF
few | TRBJ1-2 | TRBV6-5 | ASNRDQNYGYT
- | TRBJ1-5 | TRBV9 | ASSETGQGNQPQH
- | TRBJ2-3 | TRBV6-4 | ASSYIGESDTQY
- | TRBJ1-1 | TRBV5-1 | ASSVVKAVDTEAF
few | TRBJ1-1 | TRBV5-6 | ASSLVMNTEAF
- | TRBJ2-2 | TRBV9 | ASRVQASTGELF
- | TRBJ1-1 | TRBV11-3 | ASSSNTEAF
- | TRBJ1-2 | TRBV30 | AWRQDRAYGYT
- | TRBJ1-1 | TRBV29-1 | SVSTGKTEAF
once | TRBJ1-4 | TRBV4-3 | ASSQDYQGVLGTNEKLF
few | TRBJ1-5 | TRBV4-3 | ASSQDRTGLCNQPQH
- | TRBJ1-1 | TRBV2 | ASSERETEAF
- | TRBJ2-3 | TRBV6-1 | ASSVWGVLTDTQY
- | TRBJ1-5 | TRBV7-8 | ASSASGTGNQPQH
- | TRBJ1-2 | TRBV6-1 | ASSSLLRGGYT
- | TRBJ1-6 | TRBV5-1 | ASSLMGLSNSPLH
- | TRBJ1-1 | TRBV30 | AWGPREPEAF
- | TRBJ2-3 | TRBV7-2 | ASSLRRSGGFTDTQY
- | TRBJ2-2 | TRBV7-2 | ASNPLGTLNTGELF
- | - | TRBV30 | AWSASRSSNSYEQY
- | TRBJ1-6 | TRBV27 | ASSFINSPLH
- | TRBJ2-2 | TRBV9 | ASSSRTGSGTGELF
- | TRBJ2-3 | TRBV4-3 | ASSEGGQHTDTQY
- | TRBJ1-4 | TRBV11-2 | ASSLGVAEKLF
- | TRBJ2-1 | TRBV2 | ASSEFPRLAGNNEQF
- | TRBJ2-7 | TRBV5-4 | ASSSAAGLTEQY
- | TRBJ1-4 | TRBV25-1 | ASSPSLTGENEKLF
- | TRBJ2-6 | TRBV7-2 | ASGTSIGANVLT
- | TRBJ1-5 | TRBV30 | AWSRGARYGNQPQH
- | TRBJ2-7 | TRBV27 | ASSFLGAYEQY
few | TRBJ2-3 | TRBV29-1 | SVTYQQGRTDTQY
few | TRBJ2-4 | TRBV29-1 | SVLGQEIAKNIQY
- | TRBJ1-2 | TRBV7-2 | ASSRRSGVYGYT
- | TRBJ2-1 | TRBV9 | ASSVAGGRDNEQF
few | TRBJ2-2 | TRBV10-3 | AITGLAANGELF
- | TRBJ2-7 | TRBV5-1 | ASSNEGYEQY
few | TRBJ1-2 | TRBV5-5 | ASSPQSTGTGLGGYT
- | TRBJ2-1 | TRBV5-1 | ASSRGEASNEQF
few | TRBJ2-2 | TRBV11-2 | ASSLRPSGGGELF
- | TRBJ2-6 | TRBV7-2 | ASSLAGANVLT
once | TRBJ2-2 | TRBV4-3 | ASSLGHSTGELF
- | TRBJ1-1 | TRBV15 | ATSRDPMIGSTEAF